Listed below are T cell receptor beta chains from one sample, sequenced in a study of cytomegalovirus exposure and HLA in healthy donors. Sequencing was performed with immunoSEQ multiplex PCR; in TCRdb, only in-frame clones are kept and a portion is missing. The sample consists of 210,000 or so clones, more than 60% of them appearing once. Sequencing used PBMCs. The receptors were sampled from a woman aged 55-75 years in good health and CMV-seropositive. Each CDR3 is given with its conserved first and last residue. A D gene is named only where the DNA matches it firmly. Some rows mark clone size as missing; the rest say once, few, many or name a class of expanded clone.

CDR3 DNA: TGTGCCAGCAGCCTGAACAGGGACGACCAGCCCCAGCATTTT
CDR3 protein: CASSLNRDDQPQHF
clone size: -
D gene: -
J gene: TRBJ1-5
V gene: TRBV6-5

CDR3 DNA: TGCGCCAGCAGCTTGGCCGGTAGATTCTACGAGCAGTACTTC
CDR3 protein: CASSLAGRFYEQYF
clone size: -
D gene: -
J gene: TRBJ2-7
V gene: TRBV5-1

CDR3 DNA: TGTGCCAGCAGTGATGGAGGGGCTCAGCCCCAGCATTTT
CDR3 protein: CASSDGGAQPQHF
clone size: -
D gene: -
J gene: TRBJ1-5
V gene: TRBV2

CDR3 DNA: TGTTCCAGCAGCTTAGCGGAGGGCAGGTTCTATGGCTACACCTTC
CDR3 protein: CSSSLAEGRFYGYTF
clone size: once
D gene: -
J gene: TRBJ1-2
V gene: TRBV7-9

CDR3 DNA: TGTGCCAGCAGTGAGTGGTCGGGACAGTTTTCGGGCTACACCTTC
CDR3 protein: CASSEWSGQFSGYTF
clone size: -
D gene: TRBD1
J gene: TRBJ1-2
V gene: TRBV2

CDR3 DNA: TGTGCCAGCAGCTTGGCGGGAGGTCAGCCCCAGCATTTT
CDR3 protein: CASSLAGGQPQHF
clone size: -
D gene: -
J gene: TRBJ1-5
V gene: TRBV11-2

CDR3 DNA: TGTGCCAGCAGTGAAGCTGGCAGGGTGTACGAGCAGTACTTC
CDR3 protein: CASSEAGRVYEQYF
clone size: -
D gene: -
J gene: TRBJ2-7
V gene: TRBV2

CDR3 DNA: TGCAGTGCTAAGGGGGGGGATGAGCAGTTCTTC
CDR3 protein: CSAKGGDEQFF
clone size: -
D gene: -
J gene: TRBJ2-1
V gene: TRBV20-1

CDR3 DNA: TGTGCCAGCAGATTTAAGGGAGGCGAGACCCAGTACTTC
CDR3 protein: CASRFKGGETQYF
clone size: once
D gene: -
J gene: TRBJ2-5
V gene: TRBV7-2

CDR3 DNA: TGTGCCAGCAGCTTAATCGGGATCTACAATGAGCAGTTCTTC
CDR3 protein: CASSLIGIYNEQFF
clone size: -
D gene: -
J gene: TRBJ2-1
V gene: TRBV7-9

CDR3 DNA: TGCGCCAGCAGCCAAGATGGGGGGGGTTTGAGTGAGCAGTTCTTC
CDR3 protein: CASSQDGGGLSEQFF
clone size: -
D gene: TRBD2
J gene: TRBJ2-1
V gene: TRBV4-1

CDR3 DNA: TGTGCCAGCAGCTTGGGGACTATCAACTATGGCTACACCTTC
CDR3 protein: CASSLGTINYGYTF
clone size: -
D gene: -
J gene: TRBJ1-2
V gene: TRBV5-4

CDR3 DNA: TGTGCCAGCAGCTTAGAAGGCACAGGGAATACTTTCTTT
CDR3 protein: CASSLEGTGNTFF
clone size: -
D gene: -
J gene: TRBJ1-1
V gene: TRBV7-9

CDR3 DNA: TGCGCCAGCAGTGAGAGACAGGGGAATTCACCCCTCCACTTT
CDR3 protein: CASSERQGNSPLHF
clone size: few
D gene: TRBD1
J gene: TRBJ1-6
V gene: TRBV10-2

CDR3 DNA: TGTGCCAGCAGCTACGGACTAGCGGGAGCAAGCCACGAGCAGTACTTC
CDR3 protein: CASSYGLAGASHEQYF
clone size: -
D gene: TRBD2
J gene: TRBJ2-7
V gene: TRBV14

CDR3 DNA: TGTGCCAGTAGTCAGGTCATCTCTGGAAACACCATATATTTT
CDR3 protein: CASSQVISGNTIYF
clone size: -
D gene: -
J gene: TRBJ1-3
V gene: TRBV19

CDR3 DNA: TGTGCCAGCAGCCTGTCAGGGATCACCATATATTTT
CDR3 protein: CASSLSGITIYF
clone size: -
D gene: -
J gene: TRBJ1-3
V gene: TRBV6-6

CDR3 DNA: TGTGCCAGCAGCTTAGCGCCCCCCCAGGAAGGTGCAAAACTGTTTTTT
CDR3 protein: CASSLAPPQEGAKLFF
clone size: -
D gene: -
J gene: TRBJ1-4
V gene: TRBV7-9

CDR3 DNA: TGTGCCAGCAGCTCCTACCGGGACAAGGGGCGACATAACTATGGCTACACCTTC
CDR3 protein: CASSSYRDKGRHNYGYTF
clone size: -
D gene: -
J gene: TRBJ1-2
V gene: TRBV11-2

CDR3 DNA: TGTGCCAGCAGCCAACAACGGGGGACCGACTATGGCTACACCTTC
CDR3 protein: CASSQQRGTDYGYTF
clone size: -
D gene: -
J gene: TRBJ1-2
V gene: TRBV4-2

CDR3 DNA: TGTGCAAGTCGCCAGAGAGGTGGACAGGGCCTCTCCTACGAGCAGTACTTC
CDR3 protein: CASRQRGGQGLSYEQYF
clone size: once
D gene: -
J gene: TRBJ2-7
V gene: TRBV12-2

CDR3 DNA: TGCGCCAGCAGCCAAGACAGGGGCTATGGCTACACCTTC
CDR3 protein: CASSQDRGYGYTF
clone size: -
D gene: -
J gene: TRBJ1-2
V gene: TRBV4-3

CDR3 DNA: TGCGCCAGCAGCCAAGCCGGCACGGGGGGTGAAAAACTGTTTTTT
CDR3 protein: CASSQAGTGGEKLFF
clone size: -
D gene: -
J gene: TRBJ1-4
V gene: TRBV4-1

CDR3 DNA: TGTGCCAGCAGCTTACAGGGGGCATTCGGCTACACCTTC
CDR3 protein: CASSLQGAFGYTF
clone size: few
D gene: TRBD1
J gene: TRBJ1-2
V gene: TRBV11-2

CDR3 DNA: TGTGCCAGCTCACCACCGGCGAGGAACACCATATATTTT
CDR3 protein: CASSPPARNTIYF
clone size: -
D gene: -
J gene: TRBJ1-3
V gene: TRBV18

CDR3 DNA: TGTGCCAGCAGTTTCCAGGGGGTTCAAGAGACCCAGTACTTC
CDR3 protein: CASSFQGVQETQYF
clone size: -
D gene: TRBD1
J gene: TRBJ2-5
V gene: TRBV27

CDR3 DNA: TGCAGCGGGGTGACTAGCGGGGAGGGAGGTACGCAGTATTTT
CDR3 protein: CSGVTSGEGGTQYF
clone size: -
D gene: TRBD2
J gene: TRBJ2-3
V gene: TRBV29-1

CDR3 DNA: TGTGCCAGCAGCACGACAGGGGGCGAGGAAAAACTGTTTTTT
CDR3 protein: CASSTTGGEEKLFF
clone size: once
D gene: TRBD1
J gene: TRBJ1-4
V gene: TRBV6-6

CDR3 DNA: TGTGCCAGCTTCAAAACTCGCGAGCGAAGCTCCTACAATGAGCAGTTCTTC
CDR3 protein: CASFKTRERSSYNEQFF
clone size: once
D gene: -
J gene: TRBJ2-1
V gene: TRBV7-9

CDR3 DNA: TGCGCCAGCAGCCTAGATGACCGGACAGATACGCAGTATTTT
CDR3 protein: CASSLDDRTDTQYF
clone size: -
D gene: -
J gene: TRBJ2-3
V gene: TRBV5-1

CDR3 DNA: TGCGCCAGCAGCCAAGCGGGGAACCAAGAGACCCAGTACTTC
CDR3 protein: CASSQAGNQETQYF
clone size: -
D gene: TRBD2
J gene: TRBJ2-5
V gene: TRBV5-1

CDR3 DNA: TGTGCCAGCAGCCCGGGTACGGTGAGCTCCTACGAGCAGTACTTC
CDR3 protein: CASSPGTVSSYEQYF
clone size: -
D gene: -
J gene: TRBJ2-7
V gene: TRBV14

CDR3 DNA: TGTGCCAGCAGGGGACAGGGGTGGACTAATGAAAAACTGTTTTTT
CDR3 protein: CASRGQGWTNEKLFF
clone size: -
D gene: TRBD1
J gene: TRBJ1-4
V gene: TRBV6-6

CDR3 DNA: TGTGCCAGCAGGAGGACTAGCGGGATTCCCGGGGAGCTGTTTTTT
CDR3 protein: CASRRTSGIPGELFF
clone size: -
D gene: TRBD2
J gene: TRBJ2-2
V gene: TRBV7-6

CDR3 DNA: TGTGCCAGCAGCTCCTTTCTGGGGGGGACTGAAGCTTTCTTT
CDR3 protein: CASSSFLGGTEAFF
clone size: -
D gene: -
J gene: TRBJ1-1
V gene: TRBV7-2

CDR3 DNA: TGTGCCACCAGCCTGTGGGACAGGGGTGGAAACACCATATATTTT
CDR3 protein: CATSLWDRGGNTIYF
clone size: -
D gene: TRBD1
J gene: TRBJ1-3
V gene: TRBV15

CDR3 DNA: TGTGCCAGCAGCCAATCTAGCGGTTACAATGAGCAGTTCTTC
CDR3 protein: CASSQSSGYNEQFF
clone size: -
D gene: TRBD2
J gene: TRBJ2-1
V gene: TRBV14

CDR3 DNA: TGTGCCAGCAGTAGGGTGACAGGGGGGACCGGGGAGCTGTTTTTT
CDR3 protein: CASSRVTGGTGELFF
clone size: -
D gene: TRBD1
J gene: TRBJ2-2
V gene: TRBV2

CDR3 DNA: TGTGCCAGCAGTCCCGTGAGCGGGGGGTTTTACAATGAGCAGTTCTTC
CDR3 protein: CASSPVSGGFYNEQFF
clone size: -
D gene: TRBD2
J gene: TRBJ2-1
V gene: TRBV28